The clone carrying this T cell receptor (beta chain) appeared once. Antigen: not known. This may come from a read error, since a much larger clone is one base off. This specimen belongs to a study of molecular identifiers for immune sequencing clone quantification. Study-wide points: The study reportedly detected spiked Jurkat TCR RNA from one cell among 1.1 million or so naive cells.

The length of the CDR3 is 15 residues. CDR1 is GTSNPN, CDR2 SVGIG, per germline (reference sequence). Trimming took 2 bases from V and 1 from J, leaving 13 bases between them. TCRdb called the PCR reads again in MiXCR, with one record for every CDR3 protein. This table has a few hundred thousand distinct CDR3 sequences, roughly 23% appearing once. With RNA at 10%, 30% or 50%, naive CD8 libraries came from roughly 20,000 to 1,000,000 sorted cells. CD8+CD4-CCR7+CD45RA+ cells were sorted as naive CD8 T cells. This receptor was identified in a human donor in good health. Some libraries in this study had Jurkat cell RNA spiked in. V usage is TRBV30 and J usage is TRBJ2-3, with a tentative D call TRBD1 (5 bases). The sequenced material came from naive CD8+ T cells from blood, with Jurkat cell RNA spiked in. The subset was: FACS-sorted CD8+CD4-CCR7+CD45RA+ naive T cells. CDR3 sequence reads: CAWSLSRAGTDTQYF. CDR3 bases: TGTGCCTGGAGTCTCAGCAGGGCGGGCACAGATACGCAGTATTTT.